The entry that follows covers one T cell receptor beta chain sequence. This entry is derived from a study of blood T cell repertoires in COVID-19. Study information: There were acute and convalescent COVID-19 samples, and they came from the United States, Italy and Spain.

The J segment lost 3 bases and the V segment lost 3 bases, leaving 6 bases of the junction unmatched. The CDR3 is 16 residues long. Germline lookup yields CDR1 MDHEN and CDR2 SYDVKM. In the source study's methods: Nucleated cell counts were estimated from reference gene primer amplification. Profiled with immunoSEQ multiplex PCR; TCRdb holds only in-frame clones, not every one. V and J calls and clone size are copied from that table; D and trimming were computed from the DNA. The sample has tens of thousands of clones; over 65% are singletons. The rearrangement uses TRBV28 and TRBJ2-1; 9 bases map to TRBD1. Specimen: peripheral blood. The sequence derives from a woman aged 55 to 70 with acute or convalescent COVID-19. This CDR3 reads CASSFSGQGNYNEQFF. CDR3 DNA sequence: TGTGCCAGCAGTTTCTCAGGACAGGGGAACTACAATGAGCAGTTCTTC. Complete variable domain (other parts from reference TRBV28 and TRBJ2-1): DVKVTQSSRYLVKRTGEKVFLECVQDMDHENMFWYRQDPGLGLRLIYFSYDVKMKEKGDIPEGYSVSREKKERFSLILESASTNQTSMYLCASSFSGQGNYNEQFFGPGTRLTVL.